Given below is one T cell receptor beta chain in context. Germline CDR1 reads MGHRA; CDR2 reads YSYEKL. The V segment lost 4 bases and the J segment 0 bases; nucleotides outside the gene matches: 2. The CDR3 is 15 amino acids. The data derive from a study of blood T cell repertoires in COVID-19. Overall study context: Specimens from acute and convalescent COVID-19 originated in the United States, Italy and Spain.

Here immunoSEQ multiplex PCR was the method, and the copy in TCRdb shows in-frame clones only, minus some. The sample yields about 110,000 clones, over 60% seen once. V is TRBV4-1 and J is TRBJ2-3, with 9 bases fitting TRBD2. Sequencing was done on a sample of peripheral blood. The receptor was derived from a man older than 75 with COVID-19, enrolled during active disease. The CDR3 DNA is TGCGCCAGCAGCCCACTAGCGGGCAGCACAGATACGCAGTATTTT. This translates into CASSPLAGSTDTQYF.